This T cell receptor beta chain was sequenced for a study of cytomegalovirus exposure and HLA in healthy donors. Study findings and constraints: Highly shared sequence variants in one cluster were likely a sequencing artifact. Highest at DRB1 and lowest at HLA-C, TCR association rates differed among HLA loci in a later analysis. Analysis was carried out at a later point, and it linked a missense DCLRE1C variant to TCR beta V- and J-gene trimming.

PCR employed 60 Vbeta and 13 Jbeta primers. The assay was immunoSEQ multiplex PCR, and TCRdb's table has in-frame clones only and misses some. The sample lists roughly 100,000 clones, 76% seen once, with 5% to 6.5% in the top ten. The germline CDR1 and CDR2 sequences are MDHEN and SYDVKM. V was pared by 3 bases and J by 6 bases, with 9 bases between. There are 13 residues in the CDR3. A few counts support this clone. Antigen specificity is unknown. The chain is built from TRBV28 and TRBJ1-5; perhaps TRBD1 as D (6 bases). Sequenced input: PBMCs. The clonotype originates from a young woman in good health and CMV-seropositive. The CDR3 DNA follows: TGTGCCAGCAGTTTGACAGGATCTCAGCCCCAGCATTTT. Translated: CASSLTGSQPQHF.